These T cell receptor beta chains were read from a single sample in a study of blood T cells in healthy people across ages. TCRdb used MiXCR to reprocess the 5' RACE reads, holding one entry per CDR3 protein. Here the sample spans about 620,000 distinct CDR3 sequences, roughly 20% being singletons. Material: blood. The source is a man between 65 and 85 years old in good health. The conserved cysteine and the conserved F or W are not part of the CDR3 here. Each record gives: V gene, clone size, CDR3 protein. A clone size is listed for some rows: how often the clone was seen (once, few, many), or a class if it is expanded.

V gene: TRBV9; clone size: -; CDR3 protein: ASSVDREPSYNGQF
V gene: TRBV18; clone size: many; CDR3 protein: ASSPRQGANGANVLT
V gene: TRBV7-8; clone size: -; CDR3 protein: ASSSSGRANIRY
V gene: TRBV3-1; clone size: -; CDR3 protein: ASTVGETQY
V gene: TRBV28; clone size: few; CDR3 protein: AIGGTSGTYEQY
V gene: TRBV2; clone size: few; CDR3 protein: ASRVAGGPTYEQY
V gene: TRBV6-6; clone size: -; CDR3 protein: ASSYRGLDYEQY
V gene: TRBV5-1; clone size: -; CDR3 protein: ASSLGLAGAYYEQY
V gene: TRBV5-5; clone size: few; CDR3 protein: ASSQPGFEYGYT
V gene: TRBV19; clone size: -; CDR3 protein: ASSRSRGMNTEAF
V gene: TRBV11-2; clone size: few; CDR3 protein: ASSLVLADTGELF
V gene: TRBV4-1; clone size: few; CDR3 protein: ASSQDRLREGNQETQY
V gene: TRBV7-9; clone size: few; CDR3 protein: ASSFRDRGLYGYT
V gene: TRBV5-1; clone size: many; CDR3 protein: ASRSWTGKETQY
V gene: TRBV5-1; clone size: -; CDR3 protein: ASSLVASGANVLT
V gene: TRBV29-1; clone size: many; CDR3 protein: SVDRQGAGTDTQY
V gene: TRBV12-3/TRBV12-4; clone size: -; CDR3 protein: ASRLGPRETQY
V gene: TRBV19; clone size: -; CDR3 protein: ASTPFAGNTIY
V gene: TRBV28; clone size: -; CDR3 protein: ASSFDSPGELF
V gene: TRBV12-3/TRBV12-4; clone size: few; CDR3 protein: ASRSRSGNTIY
V gene: TRBV3-1; clone size: -; CDR3 protein: ASSQVGQAKNIQY
V gene: TRBV2; clone size: few; CDR3 protein: ASGGQYTEAF
V gene: TRBV5-5; clone size: many; CDR3 protein: ASSSGTGAGNQPQH
V gene: TRBV5-1; clone size: few; CDR3 protein: ASSPKTSGSTGELF